Reported below is one T cell receptor beta chain. The protocol was immunoSEQ multiplex PCR, while the TCRdb copy is restricted to in-frame clones and leaves out a portion. The sample consists of about 150,000 clones, roughly 84% of them appearing once. The CDR3 spans 13 residues. With 7 bases removed from V and 0 bases from J, the gap between germline ends came to 9 bases. Germline CDR1 MDHEN, CDR2 SYDVKM. These data come from a study of blood T cell repertoires in COVID-19. Overall study context: Material from acute and convalescent COVID-19 was sourced from the United States, Italy and Spain. PBMCs, B-cell-depleted T cells, or T cells provided the cDNA or gDNA that made up the material.

The rearrangement joins TRBV28 to TRBJ1-2; D is undetermined. This TCR was recovered from a woman of 80 years or more with active or convalescent COVID-19. Sequencing input: peripheral blood. The CDR3 loop reads CASNRVANYGYTF. The CDR3 nucleotides read TGTGCCAGCAATCGGGTAGCTAACTATGGCTACACCTTC.